This TCR beta chain stems from a study of T cell responses to AZD1222 COVID-19 vaccine. Overall study results and limits: Females outnumbered males among donors, who were mostly white British; clonal diversity was possibly underestimated. The study identified only five or six AZD1222 recipients as seropositive at baseline. Repertoire collection took place solely once the T cell response had peaked. Nearly half of spike-specific TCRs reportedly target variant regions that are unmutated in the B.1.351 and B.1.1.7 variants.

Sequencing was performed with immunoSEQ multiplex PCR; in TCRdb, only in-frame clones are kept and a portion is missing. This table holds 100,000 to 150,000 clones, around 86% found once. About this clone: Its antigen is still unknown.

V lost 4 bases to trimming and J lost 10 bases, with 18 bases between them. Germline V CDR1 and CDR2: SGDLS, YYNGEE. CDR3 length: 14 residues. This TCR derives from an adult in good health. The sequencing here drew on peripheral blood, taken on day 0 of AZD1222 vaccination. The chain is built from TRBV9 and TRBJ1-5; possible D gene TRBD1, 5 bases. In DNA, the CDR3 is TGTGCCAGCAGCCCATATGGGGGTGAGGAACCCCAGCATTTT. This sequence encodes CASSPYGGEEPQHF.